This TCR beta chain derives from a study of cytomegalovirus exposure and HLA in healthy donors. TCRdb keeps only in-frame clones here, not all; method: immunoSEQ multiplex PCR. The table lists approximately 210,000 clones, about 91% of them singletons. In germline, CDR1 is MNHEY, CDR2 SVGAGI. Trimming removed 2 bases at V and 6 bases at J, with 10 bases between. This CDR3 comprises 13 residues. Study outcomes and limitations: First-cohort TCR clusters were later found to tend to co-occur in the approximately 120 validation repertoires.

The donors were part of the validation cohort of 120 subjects. That cohort was separate from the first cohort, which comprised 670 or so subjects. Regarding this clone: Its antigen is as yet unknown.

This sequence was found in a young woman in good health and CMV-seronegative. The V call is TRBV6-5, the J call TRBJ1-1; D ambiguous. Sequencing used PBMCs. CDR3 region: CASSYLRASEAFF. The CDR3 nucleotides read TGTGCCAGCAGTTACCTGAGGGCGTCTGAAGCTTTCTTT.